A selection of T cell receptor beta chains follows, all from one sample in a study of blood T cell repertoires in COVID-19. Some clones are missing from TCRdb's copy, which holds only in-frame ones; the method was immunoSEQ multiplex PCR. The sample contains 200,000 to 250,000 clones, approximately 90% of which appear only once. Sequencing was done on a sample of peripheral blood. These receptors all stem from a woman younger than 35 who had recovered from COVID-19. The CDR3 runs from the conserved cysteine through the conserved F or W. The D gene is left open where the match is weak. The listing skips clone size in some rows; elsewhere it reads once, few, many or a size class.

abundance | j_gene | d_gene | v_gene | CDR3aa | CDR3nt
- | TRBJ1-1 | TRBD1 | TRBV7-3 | CARTGLGTGTNTEAFF | TGTGCCAGGACGGGTCTTGGGACAGGGACGAACACTGAAGCTTTCTTT
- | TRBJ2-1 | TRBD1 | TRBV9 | CASSVARQGNNEQFF | TGTGCCAGCAGCGTAGCGAGACAGGGTAACAATGAGCAGTTCTTC
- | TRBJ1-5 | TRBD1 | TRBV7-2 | CASSFSRGDQPQHF | TGTGCCAGCAGCTTTAGCAGGGGGGATCAGCCCCAGCATTTT
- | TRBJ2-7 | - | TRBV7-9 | CASSPRGSGATLYEQYF | TGTGCCAGCAGCCCCCGGGGATCAGGGGCCACCCTATACGAGCAGTACTTC
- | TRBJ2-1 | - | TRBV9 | CASSVGSPFYNEQFF | TGTGCCAGCAGCGTAGGGAGCCCGTTCTACAATGAGCAGTTCTTC
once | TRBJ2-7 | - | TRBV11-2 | CASSLDQTGFEQYF | TGTGCCAGCAGCTTAGACCAAACAGGGTTCGAGCAGTACTTC
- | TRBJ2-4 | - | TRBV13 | CASTDRLAKNIQYF | TGTGCCAGCACGGACAGACTAGCCAAAAACATTCAGTACTTC
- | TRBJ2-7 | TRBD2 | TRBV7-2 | CASSSGGLAYYEQYF | TGTGCCAGCAGCTCTGGGGGACTAGCGTACTACGAGCAGTACTTC
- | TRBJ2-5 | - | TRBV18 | CASSPQREETQYF | TGTGCCAGCTCACCCCAGCGGGAAGAGACCCAGTACTTC
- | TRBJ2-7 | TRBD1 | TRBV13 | CASTVRDREDEQYF | TGTGCCAGCACTGTCCGGGACAGGGAAGACGAGCAGTACTTC
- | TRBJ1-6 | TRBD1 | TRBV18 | CASSPSRDRNSPLHF | TGTGCCAGCTCACCCAGCCGGGACAGAAATTCACCCCTCCACTTT
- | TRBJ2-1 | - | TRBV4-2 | CASSQAGTGSYNEQFF | TGTGCCAGCAGCCAGGCCGGGACTGGGTCCTACAATGAGCAGTTCTTC
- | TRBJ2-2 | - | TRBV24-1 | CATSDGSGLGYTGELFF | TGTGCCACCAGTGATGGCAGCGGGTTGGGCTACACCGGGGAGCTGTTTTTT
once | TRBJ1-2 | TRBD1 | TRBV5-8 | CASSLAVGTGGIYGYTF | TGTGCCAGCAGCTTGGCCGTTGGGACAGGGGGGATTTATGGCTACACCTTC
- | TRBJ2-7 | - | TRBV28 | CASSLRRESGEQYF | TGTGCCAGCAGTTTAAGACGGGAATCGGGCGAGCAGTACTTC
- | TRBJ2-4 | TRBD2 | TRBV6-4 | CASSDGTSGKSDIQYF | TGTGCCAGCAGTGACGGGACTAGCGGGAAGTCAGACATTCAGTACTTC
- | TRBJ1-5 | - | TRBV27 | CASSKRADLGSNQPQHF | TGTGCCAGCAGTAAGCGGGCCGACCTGGGGAGCAATCAGCCCCAGCATTTT
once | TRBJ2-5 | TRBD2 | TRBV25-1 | CASSMGREGKETQYF | TGTGCCAGCAGTATGGGGCGGGAGGGGAAAGAGACCCAGTACTTC
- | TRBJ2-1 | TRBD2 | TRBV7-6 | CASSLDLAGGSDFNYNEQFF | TGTGCCAGCAGCTTAGATCTAGCGGGAGGGTCCGACTTTAACTACAATGAGCAGTTCTTC
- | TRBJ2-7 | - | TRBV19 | CASSSQGGYEQYF | TGTGCCAGTAGTTCTCAGGGAGGCTACGAGCAGTACTTC
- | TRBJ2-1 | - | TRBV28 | CASSRIEGYNEQFF | TGTGCCAGCAGCCGAATAGAGGGTTACAATGAGCAGTTCTTC
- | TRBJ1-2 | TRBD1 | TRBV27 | CASSPGTGLIGYTF | TGTGCCAGCAGTCCAGGGACAGGTTTAATTGGCTACACCTTC
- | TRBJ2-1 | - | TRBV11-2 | CASSSDGKQFF | TGTGCCAGCAGCTCTGACGGGAAGCAGTTCTTC
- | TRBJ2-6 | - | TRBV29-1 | CSVLPGSGANVLTF | TGCAGCGTCTTACCAGGCTCTGGGGCCAACGTCCTGACTTTC
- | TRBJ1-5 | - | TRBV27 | CASSLIGGQPQHF | TGTGCCAGCAGTTTGATCGGGGGTCAGCCCCAGCATTTT
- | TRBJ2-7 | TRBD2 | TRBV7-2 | CASSSGAADEQYF | TGTGCCAGCAGCAGCGGGGCGGCCGACGAGCAGTACTTC
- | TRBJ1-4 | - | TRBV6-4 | CASSPEHNEKLFF | TGTGCCAGCAGTCCTGAGCATAATGAAAAACTGTTTTTT
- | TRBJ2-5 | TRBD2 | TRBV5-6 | CASSLPWTSEETQYF | TGTGCCAGCAGCTTGCCCTGGACTAGCGAAGAGACCCAGTACTTC
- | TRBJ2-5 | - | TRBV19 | CASSIKAGPEETQYF | TGTGCCAGTAGTATAAAGGCAGGGCCGGAGGAGACCCAGTACTTC
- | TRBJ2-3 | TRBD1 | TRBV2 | CASSIYRGRADTQYF | TGTGCCAGCAGCATTTACAGGGGTCGGGCAGATACGCAGTATTTT
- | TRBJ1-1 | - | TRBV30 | CAWSWSYTEAFF | TGTGCCTGGAGTTGGAGTTACACTGAAGCTTTCTTT
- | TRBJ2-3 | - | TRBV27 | CASSFGYITTDTQYF | TGTGCCAGCAGTTTCGGGTACATAACCACAGATACGCAGTATTTT